This T cell receptor (beta chain) is from a study of T cells after yellow fever vaccination. Study context: Fractions of limited cellularity were prepared by means of SMART-Seq v4 Ultra Low Input.

Trimming pared 4 bases from V and 0 bases from J, leaving 11 bases between. Germline values: CDR1 SGHKS, CDR2 YYEKEE (reference sequence). The CDR3 extends over 15 amino acids. This clonotype turned up a few times. TCRdb analysed the 5' RACE reads with MiXCR anew, one entry per CDR3 protein. The sample gives around 340,000 distinct CDR3 sequences, around 13% of which show up once; 3.2% is in the top ten. The chain links TRBV5-5 to TRBJ1-5; D perhaps matches TRBD1 (5 bases). This receptor was identified in a man aged 18 to 35 who received the YFV17D yellow fever vaccine. This sample comprised CD4+ T cells sorted from PBMCs, obtained 15 days after the yellow fever booster vaccination. The CDR3 nucleotides are TGTGCCAGCAGCCCACGACAGAATAGCAATCAGCCCCAGCATTTT. Its translation: CASSPRQNSNQPQHF.